One sample yielded the 10 T cell receptor beta chains listed below, sequenced in a study of molecular identifiers for immune sequencing clone quantification. From the PCR reads, TCRdb called clonotypes with MiXCR, one entry per CDR3 protein. The repertoire includes approximately 500,000 distinct CDR3 sequences, roughly a fifth of them detected once, and about 0.8% sits in the top ten. The sample was naive CD8+ T cells from blood, with Jurkat cell RNA spiked in. The subset was: FACS-sorted CD8+CD4-CCR7+CD45RA+ naive T cells. The source of these receptors is a human donor in good health. Some libraries in this study had Jurkat cell RNA spiked in.

The chain carries TRBV2 and TRBJ2-5; 11 bases line up with TRBD2. The CDR3 is 16 amino acids. Germline lookup yields CDR1 SNHLY and CDR2 FYNNEI. V trimming: 6 bases; J trimming: 4 bases; junction bases outside the gene matches: 10. As DNA, the CDR3 is TGTGCCAGCAGCGGATGGGGACTAGCGGAAAGAGAGACCCAGTACTTC. Translating gives CASSGWGLAERETQYF.

This clonotype was detected a few times. The DNA of the CDR3 is TGCGCCAGCAGCCAAGATGACGGACTAGGGACTCCCTACAATGAGCAGTTCTTC. Its translation is CASSQDDGLGTPYNEQFF. The chain carries TRBV4-3 and TRBJ2-1, with 7 bases identical to TRBD2. J lost 2 bases, V lost 0 bases, and 10 bases had no gene match. Germline assignment: CDR1 LGHNA and CDR2 YSLEER. The CDR3 sequence is 18 residues long.

This clonotype was observed a few times. The chain employs TRBV7-9 and TRBJ1-1; 9 bases match TRBD1. CDR3 length equals 17 residues. Germline V gene lookup returns CDR1 SEHNR and CDR2 FQNEAQ (reference sequence). Losses at the gene ends were 5 bases for V and 4 bases for J; bases not matched to a gene: 14. The CDR3 nucleotides are TGTGCCAGCAGCGGGCTTGGACAGGGGTGGCCGATCACTGAAGCTTTCTTT. Encoded protein: CASSGLGQGWPITEAFF.

About this clonotype: The junction differs from germline at one of its ends, possibly a read error. The chain uses TRBV6-2 or TRBV6-3 and TRBJ2-3; 8 bases fit TRBD2. This CDR3 contains 16 residues. CDR1 and CDR2 (germline): MNHEY, SVGEGT. The CDR3: CGSSPLSGGETDTQYF. CDR3 bases: TGTGGCAGCAGCCCGCTCAGCGGGGGAGAAACAGATACGCAGTATTTT.

This clonotype was observed at least ten times. The V call is TRBV6-5, the J call TRBJ2-1, with TRBD2 matching over 7 bases. CDR1 is MNHEY, CDR2 SVGAGI, per germline. The CDR3 has 13 amino acids. The trim removed 0 bases at V and 14 bases at J, leaving 7 bases unmatched. CDR3 residues: CASSYSRGETEFF. The CDR3 bases are TGTGCCAGCAGTTACTCCCGGGGGGAGACGGAGTTCTTC.

Remarks on this clonotype: A much larger clone lies a single base off, so this may be a read error. This rearrangement joins TRBV5-1 to TRBJ1-1; no clear D. CDR1 is SGHRS and CDR2 is YFSETQ in the germline V gene. The length of the CDR3 is 14 residues. Trimming shortened V by 3 bases and J by 4 bases, and 13 bases separated the two germline ends. CDR3 DNA: TGCGCCAGCAGCTGGAACGCAGGTCGCACTGAAGCTTTCTTT. Its translation: CASSWNAGRTEAFF.

In regard to this clonotype: At one boundary the junction diverges from the germline segment, which might be a read error. The chain recombines TRBV12-3 or TRBV12-4 with TRBJ2-7; 8 bases match TRBD1. This CDR3 contains 12 residues. The CDR3 bases are TGTGCCGGCAGTTTGACAGGGGACGAGCAGTACTTC. It yields the protein CAGSLTGDEQYF.

This clonotype was seen more than once but under ten times. CDR3 DNA: TGTGCCAGCAGCTCTCAGCTTCAAGAGACCCAGTACTTC. Amino acids: CASSSQLQETQYF. The chain is built from TRBV7-9 and TRBJ2-5; D not certain. Germline CDR1 and CDR2: SEHNR and FQNEAQ (reference sequence). V lost 4 bases and J lost 2, with 8 bases in between. There are 13 residues in the CDR3.

Note on this clonotype: A much more abundant neighbour one base away suggests this may be a read error. The chain has TRBV29-1 and TRBJ2-7; D possibly corresponds to TRBD1 (5 bases). CDR1 SQVTM and CDR2 ANQGSEA come from the germline V gene. Trimming shortened V by 7 bases and J by 1 base, and 11 bases separated the two germline ends. The CDR3 contains 12 residues. The CDR3 sequence is CSAEAGSYEQYF. The CDR3 DNA follows: TGCAGCGCTGAGGCAGGGTCCTACGAGCAGTACTTC.

This clonotype was found many times. The V call is TRBV7-9, the J call TRBJ2-7, with D uncertain. CDR3 size: 13 residues. CDR1 is SEHNR, CDR2 FQNEAQ, per germline (reference sequence). The V gene lost 2 bases and the J gene lost 3 bases, with 8 bases spanning the gap. The chain's CDR3 is CASSLQQFYEQYF. The CDR3 DNA reads as TGTGCCAGCAGCTTACAACAGTTCTACGAGCAGTACTTC. Looking up the rest from reference TRBV7-9 and TRBJ2-7 gives the full variable domain: DTGVSQNPRHKITKRGQNVTFRCDPISEHNRLYWYRQTLGQGPEFLTYFQNEAQLEKSRLLSDRFSAERPKGSFSTLEIQRTEQGDSAMYLCASSLQQFYEQYFGPGTRLTVT.